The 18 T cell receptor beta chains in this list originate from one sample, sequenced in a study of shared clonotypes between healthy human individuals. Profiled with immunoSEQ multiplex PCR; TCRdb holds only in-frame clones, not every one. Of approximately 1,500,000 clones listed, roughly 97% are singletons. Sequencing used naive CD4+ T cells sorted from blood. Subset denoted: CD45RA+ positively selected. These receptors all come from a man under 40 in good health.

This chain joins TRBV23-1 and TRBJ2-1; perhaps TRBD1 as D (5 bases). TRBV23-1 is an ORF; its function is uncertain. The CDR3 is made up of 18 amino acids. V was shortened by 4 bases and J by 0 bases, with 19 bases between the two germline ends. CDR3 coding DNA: TGCGCCAGCAGTCGACAGCTGCCTCCTAGGAGCTCCTACAATGAGCAGTTCTTC. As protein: CASSRQLPPRSSYNEQFF.

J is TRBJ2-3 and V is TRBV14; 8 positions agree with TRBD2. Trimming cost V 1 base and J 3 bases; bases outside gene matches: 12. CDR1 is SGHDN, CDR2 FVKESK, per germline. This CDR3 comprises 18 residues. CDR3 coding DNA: TGTGCCAGCAGCCAAGTTGGCTCCAGCGGGAGTTTTACAGATACGCAGTATTTT. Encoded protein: CASSQVGSSGSFTDTQYF.

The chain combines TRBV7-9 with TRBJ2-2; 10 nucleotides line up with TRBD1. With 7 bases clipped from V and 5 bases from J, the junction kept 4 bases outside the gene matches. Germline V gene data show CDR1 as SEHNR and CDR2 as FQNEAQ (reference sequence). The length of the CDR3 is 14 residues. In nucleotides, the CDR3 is TGTGCCAGCAAGGACAGGGGGGGAACCGGGGAGCTGTTTTTT. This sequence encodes CASKDRGGTGELFF.

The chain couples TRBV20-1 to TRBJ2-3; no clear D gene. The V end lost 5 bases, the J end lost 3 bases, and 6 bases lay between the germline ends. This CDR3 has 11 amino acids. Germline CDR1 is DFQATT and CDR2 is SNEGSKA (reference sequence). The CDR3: CSAAGTDTQYF. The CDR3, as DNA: TGCAGTGCTGCCGGAACAGATACGCAGTATTTT.

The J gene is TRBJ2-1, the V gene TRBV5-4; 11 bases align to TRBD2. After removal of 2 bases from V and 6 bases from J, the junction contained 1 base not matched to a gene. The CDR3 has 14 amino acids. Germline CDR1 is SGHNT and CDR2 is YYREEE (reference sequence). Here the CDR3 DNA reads TGTGCCAGCAGCTTAGGACTAGCGGGCAATGAGCAGTTCTTC. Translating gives CASSLGLAGNEQFF. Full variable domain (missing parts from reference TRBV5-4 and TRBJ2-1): ETGVTQSPTHLIKTRGQQVTLRCSSQSGHNTVSWYQQALGQGPQFIFQYYREEENGRGNFPPRFSGLQFPNYSSELNVNALELDDSALYLCASSLGLAGNEQFFGPGTRLTVL.

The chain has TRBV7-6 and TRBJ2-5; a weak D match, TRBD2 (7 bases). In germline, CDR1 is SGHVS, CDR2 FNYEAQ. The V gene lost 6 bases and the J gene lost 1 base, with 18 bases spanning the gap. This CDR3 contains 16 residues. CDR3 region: CASRGGGRASQETQYF. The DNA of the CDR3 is TGTGCCAGCAGGGGGGGCGGGAGAGCTAGCCAAGAGACCCAGTACTTC.

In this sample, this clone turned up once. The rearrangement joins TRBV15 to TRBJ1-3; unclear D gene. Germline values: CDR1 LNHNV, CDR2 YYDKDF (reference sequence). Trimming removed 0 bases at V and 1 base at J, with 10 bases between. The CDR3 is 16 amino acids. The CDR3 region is CATSRDPIVSGNTIYF. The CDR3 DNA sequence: TGTGCCACCAGCAGAGACCCGATTGTTTCTGGAAACACCATATATTTT. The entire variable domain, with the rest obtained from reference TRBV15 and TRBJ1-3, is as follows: DAMVIQNPRYQVTQFGKPVTLSCSQTLNHNVMYWYQQKSSQAPKLLFHYYDKDFNNEADTPDNFQSRRPNTSFCFLDIRSPGLGDTAMYLCATSRDPIVSGNTIYFGEGSWLTVV.

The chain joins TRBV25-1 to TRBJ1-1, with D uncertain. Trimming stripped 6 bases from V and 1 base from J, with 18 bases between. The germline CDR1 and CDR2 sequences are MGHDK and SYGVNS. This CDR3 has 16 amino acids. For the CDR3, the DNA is TGTGCCAGCAGAGAACATGGCTACGATGAGAACACTGAAGCTTTCTTT. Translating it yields CASREHGYDENTEAFF.

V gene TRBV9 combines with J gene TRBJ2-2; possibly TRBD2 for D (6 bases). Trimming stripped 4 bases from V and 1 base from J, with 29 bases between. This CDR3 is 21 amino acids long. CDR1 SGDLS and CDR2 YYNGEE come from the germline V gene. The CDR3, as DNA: TGTGCCAGCAGCAAAAACATCCTCGAAATAGCGGCAGAGCTGAACACCGGGGAGCTGTTTTTT. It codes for CASSKNILEIAAELNTGELFF. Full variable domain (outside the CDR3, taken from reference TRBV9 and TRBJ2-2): DSGVTQTPKHLITATGQRVTLRCSPRSGDLSVYWYQQSLDQGLQFLIQYYNGEERAKGNILERFSAQQFPDLHSELNLSSLELGDSALYFCASSKNILEIAAELNTGELFFGEGSRLTVL.

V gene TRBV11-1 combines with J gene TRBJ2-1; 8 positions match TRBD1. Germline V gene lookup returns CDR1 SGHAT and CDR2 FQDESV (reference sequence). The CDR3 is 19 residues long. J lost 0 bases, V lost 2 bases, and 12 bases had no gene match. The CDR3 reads CASSLYRGQGLSSYNEQFF. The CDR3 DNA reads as TGTGCCAGCAGCTTATACCGAGGACAGGGCTTGAGCTCCTACAATGAGCAGTTCTTC.

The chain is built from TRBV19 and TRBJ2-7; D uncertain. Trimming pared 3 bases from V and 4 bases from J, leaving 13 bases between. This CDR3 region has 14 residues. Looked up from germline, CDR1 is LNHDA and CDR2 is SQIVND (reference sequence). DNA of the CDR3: TGTGCCAGTAGTATCTCAGCCACGCCGTACGAGCAGTACTTC. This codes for CASSISATPYEQYF.

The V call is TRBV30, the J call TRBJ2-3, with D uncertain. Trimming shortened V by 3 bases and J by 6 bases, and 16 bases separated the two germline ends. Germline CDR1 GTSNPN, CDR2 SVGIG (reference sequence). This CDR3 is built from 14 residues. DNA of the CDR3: TGTGCCTGGAGCCCCGTCTCCGGGTGGGATACGCAGTATTTT. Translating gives CAWSPVSGWDTQYF.

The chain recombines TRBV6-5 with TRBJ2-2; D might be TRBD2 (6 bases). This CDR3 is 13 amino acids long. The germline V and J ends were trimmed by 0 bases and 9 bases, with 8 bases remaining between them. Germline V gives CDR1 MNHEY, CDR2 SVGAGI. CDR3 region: CASSYSGGWELFF. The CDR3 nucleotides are TGTGCCAGCAGTTACTCCGGAGGGTGGGAGCTGTTTTTT.

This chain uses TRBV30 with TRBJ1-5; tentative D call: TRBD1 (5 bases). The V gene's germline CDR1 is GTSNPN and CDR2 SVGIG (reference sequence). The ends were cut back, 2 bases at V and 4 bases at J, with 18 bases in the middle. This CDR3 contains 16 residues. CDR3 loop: CAWSPGWGEVNQPQHF. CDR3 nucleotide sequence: TGTGCCTGGAGTCCGGGGTGGGGCGAGGTAAATCAGCCCCAGCATTTT.

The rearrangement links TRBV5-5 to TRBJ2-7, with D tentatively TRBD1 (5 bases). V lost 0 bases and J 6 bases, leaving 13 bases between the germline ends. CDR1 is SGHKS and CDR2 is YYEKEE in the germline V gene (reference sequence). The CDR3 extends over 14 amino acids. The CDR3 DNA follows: TGTGCCAGCAGCTTGGGGGGCGAGGTGGGCGAGCAGTACTTC. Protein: CASSLGGEVGEQYF. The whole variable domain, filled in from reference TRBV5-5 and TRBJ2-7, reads DAGVTQSPTHLIKTRGQQVTLRCSPISGHKSVSWYQQVLGQGPQFIFQYYEKEERGRGNFPDRFSARQFPNYSSELNVNALLLGDSALYLCASSLGGEVGEQYFGPGTRLTVT.

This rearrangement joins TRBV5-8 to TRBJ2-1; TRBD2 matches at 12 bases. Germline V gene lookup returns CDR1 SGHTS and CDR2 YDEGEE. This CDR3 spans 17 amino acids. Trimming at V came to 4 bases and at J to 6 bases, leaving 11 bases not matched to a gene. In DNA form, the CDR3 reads TGTGCCAGCAGCCTGCCGGAACTAGCGGGAGGCCCCAATGAGCAGTTCTTC. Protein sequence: CASSLPELAGGPNEQFF.

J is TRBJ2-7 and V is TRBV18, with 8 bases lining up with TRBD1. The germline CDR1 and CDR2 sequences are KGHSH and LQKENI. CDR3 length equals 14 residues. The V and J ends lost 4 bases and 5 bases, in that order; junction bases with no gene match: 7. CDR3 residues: CASSRGTGVNEQYF. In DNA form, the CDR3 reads TGTGCCAGCTCACGCGGGACAGGTGTGAACGAGCAGTACTTC.

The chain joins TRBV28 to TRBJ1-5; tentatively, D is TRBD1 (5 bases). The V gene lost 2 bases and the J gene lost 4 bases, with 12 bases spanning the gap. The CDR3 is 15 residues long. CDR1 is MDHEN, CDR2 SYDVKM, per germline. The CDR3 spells CASSLRRGGNQPQHF. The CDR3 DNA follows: TGTGCCAGCAGTTTAAGGAGGGGAGGTAATCAGCCCCAGCATTTT.